This T cell receptor beta chain was identified during a study of Ad26.COV2.S vaccination and SARS-CoV-2 variants. TCRdb's copy holds only in-frame clones and misses some; the assay was immunoSEQ multiplex PCR. The repertoire includes about 330,000 clones, almost 90% of them detected once, and 5.5% sits in the top ten. This clone was detected ten times or more. As yet, its antigen is unknown. Treatment noted: over 15 received Ad26.COV2.S at low or high dose, single or two shots; about 5 received placebo; per-sample allocation not given. Samples were taken on day 63 after the first vaccine or placebo injection. Trimming removed 4 bases from V and 4 bases from J; junction bases left unmatched: 7. This CDR3 is built from 15 residues. CDR1 PRHDT and CDR2 FYEKMQ come from the germline V gene (reference sequence). The study's findings and limits: Participants given vaccine showed non-spike TCR breadth similar to that of placebo recipients. Substantial breadth in spike-specific CD8+ and CD4+ T cell responses was reportedly seen after vaccination.

The TCR was taken from a person aged 18-65 years who received the Ad26.COV2.S COVID-19 vaccine or a placebo. Sample: peripheral blood, taken in a trial of Ad26.COV2.S vaccine versus placebo. The rearrangement joins TRBV13 to TRBJ1-1, with 9 bases aligning to TRBD1. CDR3 in amino acids: CASSSRMTGGTEAFF. In DNA form, the CDR3 reads TGTGCCAGCAGCTCCCGGATGACAGGGGGCACTGAAGCTTTCTTT.